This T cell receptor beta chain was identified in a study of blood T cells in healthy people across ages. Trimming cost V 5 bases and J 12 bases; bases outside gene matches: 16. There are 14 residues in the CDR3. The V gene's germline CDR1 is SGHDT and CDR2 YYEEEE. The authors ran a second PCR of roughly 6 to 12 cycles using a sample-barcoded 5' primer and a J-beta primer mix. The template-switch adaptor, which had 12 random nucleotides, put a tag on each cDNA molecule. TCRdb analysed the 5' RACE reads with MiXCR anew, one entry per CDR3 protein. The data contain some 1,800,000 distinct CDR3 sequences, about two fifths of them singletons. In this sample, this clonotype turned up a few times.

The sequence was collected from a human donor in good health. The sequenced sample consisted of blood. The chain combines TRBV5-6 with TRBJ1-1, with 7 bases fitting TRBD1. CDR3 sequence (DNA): TGTGCCAGCAGTCAACTTCAGGGGGAACCCTCCCCTTTCTTT. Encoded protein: CASSQLQGEPSPFF.